The present T cell receptor (beta chain) was sequenced within a study of identical twins. Findings and caveats of the study: Compared with models, monozygotic twins showed more out-of-frame TCR alpha sharing. Zero-insertion analyses might be partly confounded by invariant T cells like MAIT and iNKT.

Template switching added a universal primer site, and cDNA bore unique molecular identifiers. TCRdb re-derived calls from the 5' RACE reads in MiXCR, one entry per CDR3 protein. The sample holds approximately 350,000 distinct CDR3 sequences, 9% to 15% seen once. Healthy Caucasians, and only they, were the donors. Note on this clonotype: The antigen remains undetermined.

These data also formed part of another study, on yellow fever vaccine responses in identical twins.

Sequencing was done on a sample of CD8+ T cells sorted from blood. The clonotype comes from a woman under 30 in good health.

The CDR3 loop reads CATSRDRGTDTQYF. CDR3 DNA sequence: TGTGCCACCAGCAGAGATAGAGGCACAGATACGCAGTATTTT. The J gene is TRBJ2-3, the V gene TRBV15; D is ambiguous. V gave up 0 bases and J gave up 1 base, with 5 bases separating them. Germline CDR1 LNHNV, CDR2 YYDKDF (reference sequence). The CDR3 runs 14 residues.